This T cell receptor beta chain was documented in a study of T cells in localized non-small cell lung cancer. Whole-study results and caveats: Higher T cell density in the blood was associated with longer overall survival, whereas higher adjacent-lung clonality associated with shorter survival.

As to this clone: The antigen is undetermined.

TCRdb keeps only in-frame clones here, not all; method: immunoSEQ multiplex PCR. Seen here are about 40,000 clones, about 88% observed once, and the top ten hold 3.5%. CDR1 is SQVTM, CDR2 ANQGSEA, per germline. CDR3 length: 13 amino acids. Trimming took off 7 bases at V and 0 bases at J, with 12 bases between the two ends. The input for sequencing was peripheral blood, taken before any cancer treatment. The chain has TRBV29-1 and TRBJ1-1, with D perhaps TRBD1 (6 bases). The source of this sequence is a man aged 18-55 years with stage I lung adenocarcinoma. The CDR3 here is CSGGQTMNTEAFF. DNA of the CDR3: TGCAGCGGAGGACAGACTATGAACACTGAAGCTTTCTTT.